The 13 T cell receptor beta chains given below trace back to one sample, sequenced in a study of T cell responses to AZD1222 COVID-19 vaccine. Here immunoSEQ multiplex PCR was the method, and the copy in TCRdb shows in-frame clones only, minus some. The sample contains roughly 200,000 clones, more than 80% of which appear only once. The sequenced sample was peripheral blood, obtained 28 days after the second dose of the MenACWY control vaccine. These TCRs come from an adult who received the MenACWY meningococcal vaccine as a control.

This rearrangement joins TRBV19 to TRBJ1-4; perhaps TRBD1 as D (5 bases). V lost 8 bases and J 4 bases, leaving 14 bases between the germline ends. The CDR3 runs 14 residues. Germline V lookup: CDR1 LNHDA, CDR2 SQIVND (reference sequence). The CDR3 DNA is TGTGCCAGTGGACGGCGGGACGATAATGAAAAACTGTTTTTT. It yields the protein CASGRRDDNEKLFF.

The chain is built from TRBV28 and TRBJ1-6, with a weak D call TRBD1 (5 bases). The CDR3 spans 15 residues. The germline V gene encodes CDR1 MDHEN and CDR2 SYDVKM. Trimming left V 5 bases short and J 10 bases short, with 18 bases between. The CDR3 loop is CASSLPGDRHSPLHF. As DNA, the CDR3 is TGTGCCAGCAGTCTCCCCGGAGACAGACACTCACCCCTCCACTTT. The complete variable domain, with remaining parts taken from reference TRBV28 and TRBJ1-6, reads DVKVTQSSRYLVKRTGEKVFLECVQDMDHENMFWYRQDPGLGLRLIYFSYDVKMKEKGDIPEGYSVSREKKERFSLILESASTNQTSMYLCASSLPGDRHSPLHFGNGTRLTVT.

The rearrangement links TRBV19 to TRBJ1-2, with 7 bases fitting TRBD1. This CDR3 contains 15 residues. Germline-derived CDR1 and CDR2 are LNHDA and SQIVND (reference sequence). V lost 2 bases and J lost 4; bases outside the gene matches: 7. As DNA, the CDR3 is TGTGCCAGTAGTATACGGGACAGATCTCTCTATGGCTACACCTTC. The encoded protein is CASSIRDRSLYGYTF.

The genes are TRBV30 and TRBJ2-7; D not certain. CDR3 length equals 13 residues. V gave up 0 bases and J gave up 5 bases, with 11 bases separating them. Germline CDR1 is GTSNPN and CDR2 is SVGIG (reference sequence). Here the CDR3 reads CAWSVVRPHEQYF. CDR3 nucleotide sequence: TGTGCCTGGAGTGTAGTCAGGCCGCACGAGCAGTACTTC.

This chain joins TRBV6-1 and TRBJ2-5, with D maybe TRBD1 (5 bases). CDR3 length equals 13 residues. Germline assignment: CDR1 MNHNS and CDR2 SASEGT. V lost 2 bases, J lost 5 bases, and 9 bases lay in between. This CDR3 reads CASSELRVETQYF. The CDR3 DNA reads as TGTGCCAGCAGTGAACTCAGGGTGGAGACCCAGTACTTC.

This chain joins TRBV2 and TRBJ1-6; D not certain. From germline, CDR1 is SNHLY and CDR2 FYNNEI. Between the trimmed V and J ends, which lost 1 base and 10 bases, there was a span of 8 bases. The CDR3 has 13 residues. Written as DNA, the CDR3 is TGTGCCAGCAGTGAAGAGGTGGGATCACCCCTCCACTTT. It encodes CASSEEVGSPLHF.

The rearrangement joins TRBV13 to TRBJ2-5, with D possibly being TRBD2 (6 bases). Germline V gene data show CDR1 as PRHDT and CDR2 as FYEKMQ (reference sequence). The CDR3 extends over 16 amino acids. V shed 1 base and J shed 9 bases, with 21 bases lying between them. CDR3 in amino acids: CASSLARGRVRAAQYF. The CDR3 nucleotides read TGTGCCAGCAGCTTAGCGCGGGGCAGGGTAAGAGCAGCCCAGTACTTC.

J is TRBJ2-6 and V is TRBV11-3; D is perhaps TRBD1 or TRBD2 (5 bases each). The V end was cut by 6 bases, the J end by 0 bases, with 15 bases between. Germline CDR1 is SGHNT and CDR2 is YENEEA. The CDR3 sequence is 17 residues long. This CDR3 reads CASSSGRAPSGANVLTF. The CDR3 DNA reads as TGTGCCAGCAGTTCGGGGCGAGCCCCCTCTGGGGCCAACGTCCTGACTTTC.

The rearrangement uses TRBV21-1 and TRBJ1-2; no check of the table's D call, TRBD1, against the DNA was made. TRBV21-1 is annotated as a pseudogene. CDR3 length equals 17 residues. The CDR3 sequence: CASSKKREDRVDYGYTF. The DNA of the CDR3 is TGTGCCAGCAGCAAAAAGAGAGAAGACAGGGTGGACTATGGCTACACCTTC.

J is TRBJ1-4 and V is TRBV28, with D tentatively TRBD1 (5 bases). Germline assignment: CDR1 MDHEN and CDR2 SYDVKM. The CDR3 length is 15 residues. V was pared by 3 bases and J by 7 bases, with 15 bases between. The CDR3 loop reads CASSFLLTGSEKLFF. The DNA for the CDR3 is TGTGCCAGCAGTTTTTTATTAACAGGCAGTGAAAAACTGTTTTTT. Supplemented by reference TRBV28 and TRBJ1-4, the full variable domain reads DVKVTQSSRYLVKRTGEKVFLECVQDMDHENMFWYRQDPGLGLRLIYFSYDVKMKEKGDIPEGYSVSREKKERFSLILESASTNQTSMYLCASSFLLTGSEKLFFGSGTQLSVL.

The chain employs TRBV11-2 and TRBJ1-5, with 9 bases matching TRBD1. The CDR3 sequence is 16 residues long. The trim removed 1 base at V and 6 bases at J, leaving 7 bases unmatched. The germline V gene has CDR1 SGHAT and CDR2 FQNNGV. The CDR3 here is CASSLAGTGNGQPQHF. The CDR3 bases are TGTGCCAGCAGCTTAGCCGGGACAGGGAACGGTCAGCCCCAGCATTTT. Supplemented by reference TRBV11-2 and TRBJ1-5, the full variable domain reads EAGVAQSPRYKIIEKRQSVAFWCNPISGHATLYWYQQILGQGPKLLIQFQNNGVVDDSQLPKDRFSAERLKGVDSTLKIQPAKLEDSAVYLCASSLAGTGNGQPQHFGDGTRLSIL.

There are a few counts of this clone. J is TRBJ1-1 and V is TRBV7-9; D ambiguous. The germline V gene has CDR1 SEHNR and CDR2 FQNEAQ (reference sequence). The V end lost 7 bases, the J end lost 3 bases, and 9 bases lay between the germline ends. The CDR3 spans 12 residues. The CDR3 loop is CASTPGHTEAFF. The CDR3 DNA reads as TGTGCCAGCACCCCAGGTCACACTGAAGCTTTCTTT. Using reference TRBV7-9 and TRBJ1-1 for the parts outside the CDR3, the full variable domain is DTGVSQNPRHKITKRGQNVTFRCDPISEHNRLYWYRQTLGQGPEFLTYFQNEAQLEKSRLLSDRFSAERPKGSFSTLEIQRTEQGDSAMYLCASTPGHTEAFFGQGTRLTVV.

A remark on this clone: This sample also contains other DNA sequences that code for the same CDR3. This rearrangement joins TRBV4-2 to TRBJ1-2, with D unclear. This CDR3 region has 12 residues. Between the trimmed V and J ends, which lost 0 bases and 7 bases, there was a span of 6 bases. CDR1 is LGHNA, CDR2 YNFKEQ, per germline. For the CDR3, the DNA is TGTGCCAGCAGCCAAGAGAACGGTGGCTACACCTTC. This encodes CASSQENGGYTF.